This T cell receptor (beta chain) came from a study of T cell changes during pregnancy in multiple sclerosis (dated by TCRdb to about 2019). About the full investigation: In women with multiple sclerosis, the researchers looked at how the T cell repertoire shifted as pregnancy progressed.

Notes on this clone: Its antigen has not been determined. Per-base qualities were not stored, and no clone one base away is much larger.

Libraries were made using the immunoSEQ multiplex PCR assay. TCRdb re-hosts the immuneACCESS table, in-frame sequences only. Its copies lack some clones; in the studies checked, an unresolved V gene accounts for under half of them, and the cause for the rest is not known. This sample has 35,000 to 50,000 clones in its table, and 90% of those were observed once. The ten largest account for 7% of the sample. Source: CD8+ T cells from peripheral blood mononuclear cells, taken in the third trimester of pregnancy. This receptor was taken from a female donor with multiple sclerosis, enrolled in a pregnancy study.

The sequenced DNA is TGTGCCAGCAGCCCTGCCGGGGACACTGAAGCTTTCTTT. Its translation reads: CASSPAGDTEAFF. The chain links TRBV7-9 with TRBJ1-1, with the D gene not clear enough to name. CDR1 and CDR2 are drawn from the germline V gene (reference sequence): SEHNR, FQNEAQ. The CDR3 starts with the cysteine, ends with the phenylalanine, and has 13 residues. Of the read, only the CDR3 DNA is kept; its 39 bases are in frame from base 1. V is cut by 5 bases and J by 3 bases, and the space between the germline ends is 10 bases.